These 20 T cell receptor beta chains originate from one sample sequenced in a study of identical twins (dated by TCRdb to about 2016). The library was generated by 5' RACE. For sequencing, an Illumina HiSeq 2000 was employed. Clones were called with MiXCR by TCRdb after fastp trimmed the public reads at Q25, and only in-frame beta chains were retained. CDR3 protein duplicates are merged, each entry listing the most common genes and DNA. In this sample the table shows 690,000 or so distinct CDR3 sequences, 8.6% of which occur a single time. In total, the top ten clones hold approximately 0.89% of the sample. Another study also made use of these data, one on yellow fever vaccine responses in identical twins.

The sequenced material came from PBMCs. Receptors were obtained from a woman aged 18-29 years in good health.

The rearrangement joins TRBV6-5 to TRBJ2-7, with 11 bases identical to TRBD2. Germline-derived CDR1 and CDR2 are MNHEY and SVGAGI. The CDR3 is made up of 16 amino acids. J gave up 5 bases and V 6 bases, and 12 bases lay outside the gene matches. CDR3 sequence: CASRLTTSGSYHEQYF. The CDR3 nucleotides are TGTGCCAGCAGGCTTACTACTAGCGGGAGCTACCACGAGCAGTACTTC.

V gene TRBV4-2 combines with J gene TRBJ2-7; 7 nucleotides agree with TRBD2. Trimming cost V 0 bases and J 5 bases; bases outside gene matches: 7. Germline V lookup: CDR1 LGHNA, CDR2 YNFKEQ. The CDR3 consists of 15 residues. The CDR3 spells CASSQDEAGVNEQYF. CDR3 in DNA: TGTGCCAGCAGCCAAGATGAGGCGGGAGTGAACGAGCAGTACTTC.

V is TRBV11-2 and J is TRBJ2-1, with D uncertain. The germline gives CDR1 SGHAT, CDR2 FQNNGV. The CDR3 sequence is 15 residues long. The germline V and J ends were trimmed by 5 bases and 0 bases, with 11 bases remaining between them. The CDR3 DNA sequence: TGTGCCAGCAGCGCAAGGTGGATCTCCTACAATGAGCAGTTCTTC. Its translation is CASSARWISYNEQFF.

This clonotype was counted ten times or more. The CDR3 region is CASSSPGGTGRTNEQFF. The CDR3 nucleotides read TGCGCCAGCAGCTCCCCCGGGGGGACAGGGAGGACAAATGAGCAGTTCTTC. The chain links TRBV5-1 to TRBJ2-1, with 9 bases matching TRBD1. V dropped 3 bases and J dropped 7; count of bases not matched to a gene: 14. The CDR3 covers 17 residues. Germline CDR1 is SGHRS and CDR2 is YFSETQ.

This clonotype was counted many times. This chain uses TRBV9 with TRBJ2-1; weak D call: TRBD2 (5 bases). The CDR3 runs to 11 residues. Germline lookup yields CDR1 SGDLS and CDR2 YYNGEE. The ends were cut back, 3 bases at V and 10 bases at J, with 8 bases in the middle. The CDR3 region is CASSAGMEQFF. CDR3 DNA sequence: TGTGCCAGCAGCGCGGGAATGGAGCAGTTCTTC.

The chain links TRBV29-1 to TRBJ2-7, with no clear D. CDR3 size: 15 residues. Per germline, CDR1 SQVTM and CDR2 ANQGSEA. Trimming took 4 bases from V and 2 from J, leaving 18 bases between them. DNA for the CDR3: TGCAGCGTTGGTTCCGCCGTCGCCTACCCCTACGAGCAGTACTTC. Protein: CSVGSAVAYPYEQYF.

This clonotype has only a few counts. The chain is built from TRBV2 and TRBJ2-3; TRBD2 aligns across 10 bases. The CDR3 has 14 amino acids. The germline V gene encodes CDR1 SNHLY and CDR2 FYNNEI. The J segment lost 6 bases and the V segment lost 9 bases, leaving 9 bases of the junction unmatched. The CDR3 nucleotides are TGTGCCAGTAAAGCGGGGGGGGGACAGGATACGCAGTATTTT. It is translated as CASKAGGGQDTQYF.

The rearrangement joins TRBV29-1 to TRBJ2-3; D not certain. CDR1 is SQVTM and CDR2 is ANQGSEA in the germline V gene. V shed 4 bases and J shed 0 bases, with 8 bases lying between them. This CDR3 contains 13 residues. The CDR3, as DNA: TGCAGCGTTGGGGGTGAAAGCACAGATACGCAGTATTTT. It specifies CSVGGESTDTQYF.

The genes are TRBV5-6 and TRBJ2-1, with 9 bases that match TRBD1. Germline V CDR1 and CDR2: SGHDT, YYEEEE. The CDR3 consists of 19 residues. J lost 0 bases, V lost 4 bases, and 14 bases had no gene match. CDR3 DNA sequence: TGTGCCAGCAGCCTAACTAGGGGACAGGGATGGAGCTCCTACAATGAGCAGTTCTTC. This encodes CASSLTRGQGWSSYNEQFF.

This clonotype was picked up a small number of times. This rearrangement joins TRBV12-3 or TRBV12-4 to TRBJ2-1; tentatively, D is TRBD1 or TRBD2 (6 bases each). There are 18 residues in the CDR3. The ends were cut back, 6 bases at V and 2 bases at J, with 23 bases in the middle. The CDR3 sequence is CASSQSPGGGVPYNEQFF. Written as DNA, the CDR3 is TGTGCCAGCAGCCAATCGCCCGGAGGGGGTGTACCCTACAATGAGCAGTTCTTC.

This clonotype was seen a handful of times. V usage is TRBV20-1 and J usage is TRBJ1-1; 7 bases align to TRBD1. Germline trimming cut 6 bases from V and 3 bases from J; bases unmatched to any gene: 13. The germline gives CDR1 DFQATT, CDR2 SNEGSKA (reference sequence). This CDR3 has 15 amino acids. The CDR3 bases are TGCAGTGCCAAACCGGCAGGGGGGACTTACACTGAAGCTTTCTTT. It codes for CSAKPAGGTYTEAFF.

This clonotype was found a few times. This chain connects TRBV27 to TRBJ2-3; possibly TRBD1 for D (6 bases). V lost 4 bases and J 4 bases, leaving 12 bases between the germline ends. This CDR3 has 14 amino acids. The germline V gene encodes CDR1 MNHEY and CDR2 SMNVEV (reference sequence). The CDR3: CASSSDRNADTQYF. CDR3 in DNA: TGTGCCAGCAGTTCCGACAGGAACGCAGATACGCAGTATTTT.

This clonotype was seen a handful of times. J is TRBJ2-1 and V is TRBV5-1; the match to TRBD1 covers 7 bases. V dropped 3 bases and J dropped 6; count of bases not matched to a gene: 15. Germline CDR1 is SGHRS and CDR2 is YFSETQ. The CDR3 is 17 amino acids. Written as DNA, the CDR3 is TGCGCCAGCAGCTCTTCCTTGAAGGGGGCGCCTCTCAATGAGCAGTTCTTC. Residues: CASSSSLKGAPLNEQFF.

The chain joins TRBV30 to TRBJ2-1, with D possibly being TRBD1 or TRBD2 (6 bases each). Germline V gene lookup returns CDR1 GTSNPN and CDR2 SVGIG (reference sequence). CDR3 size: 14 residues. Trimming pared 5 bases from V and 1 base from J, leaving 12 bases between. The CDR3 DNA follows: TGTGCCTGGGCGGGGACACAATCCTACAATGAGCAGTTCTTC. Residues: CAWAGTQSYNEQFF.

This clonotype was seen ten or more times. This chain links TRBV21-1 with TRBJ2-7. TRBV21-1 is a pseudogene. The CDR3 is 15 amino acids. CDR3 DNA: TGTGCCAGCAGCAAAGATACTAGAGCTACCTACGAGCAGTACTTC. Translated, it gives CASSKDTRATYEQYF.

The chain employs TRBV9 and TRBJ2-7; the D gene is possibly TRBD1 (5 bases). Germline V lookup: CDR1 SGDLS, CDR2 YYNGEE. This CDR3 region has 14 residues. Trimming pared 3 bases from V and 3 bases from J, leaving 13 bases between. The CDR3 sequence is CASSASVQGYEQYF. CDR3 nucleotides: TGTGCCAGCAGCGCCTCGGTCCAGGGCTACGAGCAGTACTTC. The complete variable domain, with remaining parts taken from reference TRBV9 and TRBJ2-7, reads DSGVTQTPKHLITATGQRVTLRCSPRSGDLSVYWYQQSLDQGLQFLIQYYNGEERAKGNILERFSAQQFPDLHSELNLSSLELGDSALYFCASSASVQGYEQYFGPGTRLTVT.

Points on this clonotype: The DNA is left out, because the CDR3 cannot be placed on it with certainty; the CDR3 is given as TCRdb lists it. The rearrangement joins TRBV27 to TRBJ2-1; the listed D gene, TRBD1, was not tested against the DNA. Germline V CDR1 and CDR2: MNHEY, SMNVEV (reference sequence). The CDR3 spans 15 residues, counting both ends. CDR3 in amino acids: CASSFLWTGEGEQFF.

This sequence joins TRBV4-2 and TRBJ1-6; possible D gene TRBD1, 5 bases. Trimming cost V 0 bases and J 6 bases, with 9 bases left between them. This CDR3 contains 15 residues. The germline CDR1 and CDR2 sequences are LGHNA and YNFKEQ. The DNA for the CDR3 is TGTGCCAGCAGCCAAGATCCAGGGTTTAATTCACCCCTCCACTTT. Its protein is CASSQDPGFNSPLHF.

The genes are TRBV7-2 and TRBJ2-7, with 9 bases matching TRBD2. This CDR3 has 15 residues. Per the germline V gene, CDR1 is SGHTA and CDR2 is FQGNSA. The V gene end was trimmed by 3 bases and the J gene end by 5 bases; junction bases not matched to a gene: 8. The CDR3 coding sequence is TGTGCCAGCAGCTTTTCCGGCGGGAGGGGCAACGAGCAGTACTTC. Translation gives CASSFSGGRGNEQYF.

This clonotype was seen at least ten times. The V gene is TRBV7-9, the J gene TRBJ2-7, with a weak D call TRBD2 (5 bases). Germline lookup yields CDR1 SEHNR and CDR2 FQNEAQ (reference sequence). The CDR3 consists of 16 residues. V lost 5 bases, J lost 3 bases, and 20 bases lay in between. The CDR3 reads CASSRGGTGRYYEQYF. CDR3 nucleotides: TGTGCCAGCAGCCGCGGAGGAACGGGCAGATACTACGAGCAGTACTTC.